This TCR beta chain was obtained from a study of T cells expressing NK-cell markers. Study information: Of eight sequenced donors, seven were HCMV-seropositive and one HCMV-seronegative. Study-wide results and caveats: In a handful of donors, dominant NKG2C+ clonotypes were about 1.0-7.5% of CD8+ T cells.

Concerning this clonotype: As yet, its antigen is unknown.

5'RACE template switching with UMIs generated TCR beta cDNA. TCRdb reprocessed the 5' RACE reads and keeps a single row for each CDR3 protein, giving no DNA. In total, the table holds some 600,000 distinct CDR3 sequences. This CDR3 contains 13 residues. The germline V gene has CDR1 SGHRS and CDR2 YFSETQ. The sequence came from a man younger than 30 in good health. The rearrangement links TRBV5-1 to TRBJ2-7; no DNA is available, so the TRBD1 call from TCRdb remains unchecked. Source material: blood T cells: a sorted CD56 or NKG2C T cell subset, CD4+ or CD8+ T cells, or bulk PBMC T cells (not recorded which). The CDR3 loop is CASRGTTQGLEYF.